This T cell receptor (beta chain) was captured by sequencing in a study of PD-L1 blockade in urothelial cancer (dated 2017 in TCRdb). At the level of the whole study: Every patient began therapy around 2014 and was given atezolizumab 1,200 mg intravenously every 3 weeks. Pretreatment tumor samples, along with matched peripheral blood collected serially before and after atezolizumab treatment, underwent TCR sequencing. The study, an exploratory multi-omic analysis, examined somatic, immune and clinical correlates of response to PD-L1 blockade with atezolizumab in urothelial cancer. Whole exome sequencing and RNA sequencing of pretreatment tumors were performed alongside TCR sequencing in the same patients. Blood samples gave median yields of about 150,000 T cells and 80,000 to 90,000 unique TCRs, along with a median clonality of around 0.08. About nine tenths of the roughly 29 patients were identified as males with urothelial cancer of bladder origin, and a prior smoking history was reported by 18 of 29 patients. Patients had an ECOG performance status of 0 or 1 and had received between 0 and 3 prior chemotherapy regimens. Durable clinical benefit was defined as a progression-free survival longer than 6 months, and TCR features were additionally tested against progression-free survival and overall survival. Durable clinical benefit was achieved by nine patients but not by the remaining 20. Pretreatment blood TCR-seq was available for nearly 30 patients, at least one posttreatment blood collection was obtained for about 24 patients, and tumor TCR-seq was available for about 24 patients. Blood samples were analyzed at 3 weeks after treatment start (second dose) and at 6 weeks after treatment start.

This clone was counted a single time. Its antigen is still unknown. The sample holds no much larger clone one base away, and base qualities are not on file. Findings and caveats that apply to the study as a whole: Improved progression-free and overall survival was associated with having pretreatment peripheral blood TCR clonality below the median. At 3 weeks after the start of treatment, tumor-associated TCR clones in peripheral blood had expanded more in patients with durable benefit (n of about 21, p = 0.022). Small sample size (n ≈ 29) and many exploratory analyses mean the results are intended to be hypothesis-generating.

For CDR1 and CDR2, the germline V gene (reference sequence) lists LNHDA and SQIVND. V lost 4 bases and J lost 8 bases, and the count of bases not matched to a germline gene is 8. Its CDR3 holds 15 amino acids, cysteine through phenylalanine. Of the read, only the CDR3 DNA is kept; its 45 bases are in frame from base 1. Synthetic TCR analog templates were spiked into each PCR so that absolute template abundance could be estimated from read counts. The immunoSEQ assay used bias-controlled V and J gene primers to amplify TCRbeta CDR3 regions from genomic DNA. Rearranged TCRbeta segments were sequenced at approximately 20X coverage. Per the source publication's procedure: Clustering was used to correct sequencing errors, and CDR3s were annotated against IMGT to assign V, D and J genes. Only productive TCRbeta rearrangements were used in downstream analyses, excluding out-of-frame or stop-codon sequences. Clonality was calculated as one minus the Shannon entropy normalized by the log of the number of unique productive sequences. Fisher's exact test with Benjamini-Hochberg correction, at a threshold of adjusted p below 0.01, was used to find clones that differed between time points or between blood and tumor. TCRdb mirrors the immuneACCESS table, restricted to in-frame sequences. Some clones are absent from its copies; in checked studies, under half trace to an unresolved V gene, and the reason for the others is unknown. The D gene and trimming were derived from the DNA, and the V and J assignments and clone size from that table. Within this sample are some 54,000 clones, with about 87% of them counted one time only. About 6% of the sample is in the top ten clones.

A cohort of about 31 patients with locally advanced or metastatic urothelial carcinoma, treated at Memorial Sloan Kettering on a trial protocol, was included. Peripheral blood mononuclear cells were collected pretreatment and during treatment, with between 1 and 8 total time points obtained per patient. The Qiagen DNeasy Blood extraction kit was used to purify genomic DNA from total PBMCs and tumor samples. PBMCs were collected pretreatment and during treatment, and were isolated and stored as previously described. The specimen was PBMCs, collected around atezolizumab (anti-PD-L1) treatment. The sequence was obtained from a man aged 40-49 years with urothelial cancer. The V and J segments used are TRBV19 and TRBJ2-6, with 7 bases in between that match TRBD1. The CDR3 corresponds to CASSKVTGKPNVLTF. The DNA sequence is as follows: TGTGCCAGTAGTAAGGTGACAGGGAAGCCCAACGTCCTGACTTTC. The entire variable domain, with the stretches around the CDR3 drawn from the reference TRBV19 and TRBJ2-6 proteins, is DGGITQSPKYLFRKEGQNVTLSCEQNLNHDAMYWYRQDPGQGLRLIYYSQIVNDFQKGDIAEGYSVSREKKESFPLTVTSAQKNPTAFYLCASSKVTGKPNVLTFGAGSRLTVL.